Each of the 5 T cell receptor beta chains below was sequenced from the same sample in a study of cytotoxic CD8 clonotypes in ibrutinib-treated CLL. Produced via immunoSEQ multiplex PCR; TCRdb's table is partial and in-frame only. Found here are about 23,000 clones, around 75% of them singletons; the top ten hold around 28%. The source material was PBMCs, sampled after 24 months of ibrutinib treatment. Receptors originate from a human donor with chronic lymphocytic leukemia.

This chain uses TRBV5-1 with TRBJ2-1, with 8 positions matching TRBD2. Unmatched junction bases numbered 1, after V lost 0 bases and J lost 5 bases. The CDR3 loop spans 14 amino acids. CDR1 SGHRS and CDR2 YFSETQ come from the germline V gene. The CDR3 nucleotides read TGCGCCAGCAGCTTGGCCGGGGGGGACAATGAGCAGTTCTTC. It translates to CASSLAGGDNEQFF.

The chain links TRBV5-4 to TRBJ2-1; D not certain. The CDR3 has 11 residues. Looked up from germline, CDR1 is SGHNT and CDR2 is YYREEE (reference sequence). V lost 2 bases to trimming and J lost 7 bases, with 4 bases between them. The CDR3 region is CASSLGNEQFF. In DNA, the CDR3 is TGTGCCAGCAGCTTAGGAAATGAGCAGTTCTTC.

A single count supports this clone. The chain recombines TRBV5-1 with TRBJ1-2; D might be TRBD1 (5 bases). Trimming took 5 bases from V and 1 from J, leaving 12 bases between them. The length of the CDR3 is 14 residues. Germline values: CDR1 SGHRS, CDR2 YFSETQ. This chain's CDR3 is CASRVGGVNYGYTF. The CDR3 nucleotides are TGCGCCAGCAGGGTTGGGGGAGTTAACTATGGCTACACCTTC.

V gene TRBV27 combines with J gene TRBJ2-5, with TRBD1 matching 9 bases. The J call is doubtful: the DNA matches TRBJ2-7 better. The CDR3 totals 17 residues. Germline values: CDR1 MNHEY, CDR2 SMNVEV (reference sequence). CDR3 residues: CASSFEGQGSPFYEQYF. CDR3 nucleotide sequence: TGTGCCAGCAGTTTCGAGGGACAGGGTTCGCCGTTTTACGAGCAGTACTTC.

The sample holds one count of this clone. CDR3 in amino acids: CASRQSYEQYF. CDR3 DNA: TGTGCCAGCCGACAGTCCTACGAGCAGTACTTC. This rearrangement joins TRBV19 to TRBJ2-7; D may be TRBD1 (5 bases). Deletions cut 9 bases from V and 1 base from J, with 7 bases between. The CDR3 sequence is 11 residues long. Germline CDR1 reads LNHDA; CDR2 reads SQIVND (reference sequence).